This T cell receptor beta chain came from a study of blood T cell repertoires in COVID-19 (TCRdb year 2020). Looking at the study overall: The collaborator samples originated in the United States, Italy and Spain and spanned the acute and convalescent phases of COVID-19. The material from the prospective study consisted of cDNA or gDNA derived from T cells, B-cell-depleted T cells, or PBMCs. The dataset comprised deeply sampled blood TCRbeta repertoires from subjects exposed to, actively infected with, or recovered from COVID-19. The repertoires were made available in a free public database intended to serve as a resource for research on the immune response to SARS-CoV-2. Samples were obtained from the ongoing ImmuneRACE study (first 160 participants) and from about 1,300 subjects provided by 6 global collaborators. Sample metadata almost always included a de-identified subject ID, COVID-19 status, age in years and sex. Where available, HLA class I and class II types were obtained from metadata supplied by the sample provider rather than from assay-based typing.

Whole blood was collected in K2EDTA tubes by collaborating institutions according to the institutions' own protocols. Collaborator samples were shipped for TCRbeta analysis as frozen whole blood, isolated PBMCs, or DNA extracted from either sample type. V is trimmed back by 3 bases and J by 4 bases, and the junction contains 7 bases that no gene match accounts for. According to the germline V gene (reference sequence), CDR1 reads WNHNN and CDR2 reads SYGVQD. The CDR3 measures 16 amino acids from cysteine to phenylalanine. Only CDR3 DNA is held: 48 bases, read in frame from base 1. A word on this clone: There is no known antigen for this receptor. No much larger clone exists at a distance of one base, and base qualities are not known.

TCRbeta CDR3 regions were amplified from genomic DNA using the immunoSEQ Assay, a bias-controlled multiplex PCR. Per the original workflow: Within the assay, amplification of reference gene primers was used to estimate how many nucleated cells each sample contained. Sequence reads were collapsed and filtered to measure the absolute abundance of every unique TCRbeta CDR3 rearrangement. For each sample, productive Simpson clonality was calculated as the square root of Simpson's diversity index over productive rearrangements. Entries here come from immuneACCESS through TCRdb and include only in-frame sequences with V and J called. Some clones fail to appear in such tables; in the studies checked, an unresolved V gene covers under half of the shortfall, and the cause of the remainder is unknown. V, J and clone size were drawn from that table, and D and trimming were deduced from the DNA. This sample gives some 80,000 clones in total; around 74% of them show up just once. 9.9% of the sample belongs to the ten largest clones.

Broader findings and caveats from the paper: Clinical and demographic metadata were provided uncurated, with the amount varying by source and participant.

The receptor comes from a human donor in a cohort sampled during active COVID-19. The sequencing input was peripheral blood. The chain joins TRBV10-1 to TRBJ2-2; 8 bases in between match TRBD2. The bases read TGCGCCAGCAGTGACCCGGGGGGGCCGGGCACCGGGGAGCTGTTTTTT. Its amino acids are CASSDPGGPGTGELFF.